These T cell receptor beta chains were read from a single sample in a study of cytomegalovirus exposure and HLA in healthy donors. Profiling relied on immunoSEQ multiplex PCR, and the TCRdb table lists in-frame clones only, not all of them. The table for this sample gives approximately 75,000 clones. Sequencing was carried out using PBMCs. All receptors come from a boy aged 5-17 years in good health and CMV-seronegative. Both conserved end residues are part of each CDR3. A D gene is named only where the DNA matches it firmly.

V gene: TRBV7-3; J gene: TRBJ1-1; D gene: TRBD1; CDR3 DNA: TGTGCCAGCAGCTTGACAGGGGGCGGCACTGAAGCTTTCTTT; CDR3 protein: CASSLTGGGTEAFF
V gene: TRBV4-3; J gene: TRBJ2-2; D gene: TRBD1; CDR3 DNA: TGCGCCAGCAGCCAATCGGGACAGACTACCGGGGAGCTGTTTTTT; CDR3 protein: CASSQSGQTTGELFF
V gene: TRBV19; J gene: TRBJ2-7; D gene: TRBD2; CDR3 DNA: TGTGCCAGTAGTTCGCGGGGGGGCCGGTCGAACGAGCAGTACTTC; CDR3 protein: CASSSRGGRSNEQYF
V gene: TRBV5-1; J gene: TRBJ2-7; D gene: NA; CDR3 DNA: TGCGCCAGCAGCTTCGAGCCAGGATACTACGAGCAGTACTTC; CDR3 protein: CASSFEPGYYEQYF
V gene: TRBV9; J gene: TRBJ2-1; D gene: TRBD2; CDR3 DNA: TGTGCCAGCAGCGTAGAACTAGCGGGGATTGGCAATGAGCAGTTCTTC; CDR3 protein: CASSVELAGIGNEQFF
V gene: TRBV5-6; J gene: TRBJ2-7; D gene: NA; CDR3 DNA: TGTGCCAGCAGCTCCGAAGGGGCAACAGGGGAGGTCGAGCAGTACTTC; CDR3 protein: CASSSEGATGEVEQYF
V gene: TRBV4-3; J gene: TRBJ2-1; D gene: NA; CDR3 DNA: TGCGCCAGCAGCCATCTAAGCGGATTATACAATGAGCAGTTCTTC; CDR3 protein: CASSHLSGLYNEQFF
V gene: TRBV6-1; J gene: TRBJ1-2; D gene: NA; CDR3 DNA: TGTGCCAGCAGTGTCGGACAGACCCCTAACTATGGCTACACCTTC; CDR3 protein: CASSVGQTPNYGYTF
V gene: TRBV4-1; J gene: TRBJ1-6; D gene: NA; CDR3 DNA: TGCGCCAGCAGCCGCGGAGGGATAGTTCCTGATAATTCACACCTCCACTTT; CDR3 protein: CASSRGGIVPDNSHLHF
V gene: TRBV18; J gene: TRBJ2-7; D gene: TRBD2; CDR3 DNA: TGTGCCAGCTCACCATTAGCGGGAGCCCAGCCCTACGAGCAGTACTTC; CDR3 protein: CASSPLAGAQPYEQYF
V gene: TRBV7-3; J gene: TRBJ2-2; D gene: NA; CDR3 DNA: TGTGCCAGCAGCTCTACAGGGCCCACCGGGGAGCTGTTTTTT; CDR3 protein: CASSSTGPTGELFF
V gene: TRBV5-6; J gene: TRBJ1-3; D gene: NA; CDR3 DNA: TGTGCCAGCAGCTCGCCCGGCGTAGGGGGCTCTGGAAACACCATATATTTT; CDR3 protein: CASSSPGVGGSGNTIYF
V gene: TRBV2; J gene: TRBJ2-3; D gene: NA; CDR3 DNA: TGTGCCGGAGCTGGGGCAACAGGTTACACAGATACGCAGTATTTT; CDR3 protein: CAGAGATGYTDTQYF
V gene: TRBV7-9; J gene: TRBJ2-3; D gene: NA; CDR3 DNA: TGTGCCAGCAGCCCAGGGTCAGATACGCAGTATTTT; CDR3 protein: CASSPGSDTQYF
V gene: TRBV11-2; J gene: TRBJ2-7; D gene: NA; CDR3 DNA: TGTGCCAGCAGCCACTACAAAACCTCGTATTACGAGCAGTACTTC; CDR3 protein: CASSHYKTSYYEQYF
V gene: TRBV14; J gene: TRBJ1-3; D gene: NA; CDR3 DNA: TGTGCCAGCAGCCCGGAACAGTACAACACCATATATTTT; CDR3 protein: CASSPEQYNTIYF
V gene: TRBV29-1; J gene: TRBJ2-1; D gene: TRBD1; CDR3 DNA: TGCAGCGTTGAGGGACAGGGAGGGGAAGGTGAGCAGTTCTTC; CDR3 protein: CSVEGQGGEGEQFF
V gene: TRBV7-9; J gene: TRBJ1-2; D gene: NA; CDR3 DNA: TGTGCCAGCAGCTTAGGAGGGACACAACCCACACCCAACTATGGCTACACCTTC; CDR3 protein: CASSLGGTQPTPNYGYTF
V gene: TRBV9; J gene: TRBJ2-7; D gene: TRBD2; CDR3 DNA: TGTGCCAGCAGCAGGGGGACTAGCGTTACCTACGAGCAGTACTTC; CDR3 protein: CASSRGTSVTYEQYF
V gene: TRBV9; J gene: TRBJ2-5; D gene: NA; CDR3 DNA: TGTGCCAGCAGCGTAGGTGACTTTAAAGAGACCCAGTACTTC; CDR3 protein: CASSVGDFKETQYF
V gene: TRBV6-5; J gene: TRBJ2-7; D gene: NA; CDR3 DNA: TGTGCCAGCAGTTACTCCTCACAGAACCACTACGAGCAGTACTTC; CDR3 protein: CASSYSSQNHYEQYF
V gene: TRBV7-9; J gene: TRBJ1-1; D gene: NA; CDR3 DNA: TGTGCCAGCAGCTCGACGGACCTGGGGAGTCTCGTGGCTGAAGCTTTCTTT; CDR3 protein: CASSSTDLGSLVAEAFF
V gene: TRBV6-1; J gene: TRBJ2-2; D gene: NA; CDR3 DNA: TGTGCCAGCAGTGAAGCGGGCAGGGGGGTTTCGGGCACCGGGGAGCTGTTTTTT; CDR3 protein: CASSEAGRGVSGTGELFF
V gene: TRBV7-8; J gene: TRBJ1-2; D gene: TRBD1; CDR3 DNA: TGTGCCAGCAGCTTACGACAGGGGTACGGCTACACCTTC; CDR3 protein: CASSLRQGYGYTF
V gene: TRBV5-4; J gene: TRBJ2-7; D gene: TRBD1; CDR3 DNA: TGTGCCAGCAGCTTCCCCGGGACAGGGGGCTACGAGCAGTACTTC; CDR3 protein: CASSFPGTGGYEQYF
V gene: TRBV18; J gene: TRBJ1-1; D gene: TRBD1; CDR3 DNA: TGTGCCAGCTCACTGGACAGGGAAGCTTTCTTT; CDR3 protein: CASSLDREAFF
V gene: TRBV7-2; J gene: TRBJ1-1; D gene: TRBD1; CDR3 DNA: TGTGCCAGCAGCAATCGACAGGGCGGTGAAGCTTTCTTT; CDR3 protein: CASSNRQGGEAFF
V gene: TRBV5-1; J gene: TRBJ2-3; D gene: NA; CDR3 DNA: TGCGCCAGCAGCCCCCCTAGCACAGATACGCAGTATTTT; CDR3 protein: CASSPPSTDTQYF
V gene: TRBV9; J gene: TRBJ2-5; D gene: NA; CDR3 DNA: TGTGCCAGCAGCGTAGAGTGGGGGCCGAAAGAGACCCAGTACTTC; CDR3 protein: CASSVEWGPKETQYF
V gene: TRBV19; J gene: TRBJ1-2; D gene: NA; CDR3 DNA: TGTGCCAGTAGGGTGACAGCTTCAGCTAACTATGGCTACACCTTC; CDR3 protein: CASRVTASANYGYTF
V gene: TRBV5-1; J gene: TRBJ1-2; D gene: NA; CDR3 DNA: TGCGCCAGCAGCTTGGAGGAGGGCAACTATGGCTACACCTTC; CDR3 protein: CASSLEEGNYGYTF
V gene: TRBV15; J gene: TRBJ2-1; D gene: TRBD2; CDR3 DNA: TGTGCCACCAGTACGAAGCGGGGGGGCCTGAACAATGAGCAGTTCTTC; CDR3 protein: CATSTKRGGLNNEQFF
V gene: TRBV2; J gene: TRBJ1-1; D gene: NA; CDR3 DNA: TGTGCCAGCAGTGACGGTAGAAGGACGACTATGAACACTGAAGCTTTCTTT; CDR3 protein: CASSDGRRTTMNTEAFF
V gene: TRBV7-3; J gene: TRBJ2-1; D gene: NA; CDR3 DNA: TGTGCCAGCAGCTTAACGAGAGGGAGGAATGAGCAGTTCTTC; CDR3 protein: CASSLTRGRNEQFF
V gene: TRBV30; J gene: TRBJ2-1; D gene: NA; CDR3 DNA: TGTGCCTGGAGTGACTCTATCGCGCCAAAGCAGTTCTTC; CDR3 protein: CAWSDSIAPKQFF
V gene: TRBV13; J gene: TRBJ2-7; D gene: TRBD2; CDR3 DNA: TGTGCCAGCAGCTCGGGACTAGCGTCCCACGAGCAGTACTTC; CDR3 protein: CASSSGLASHEQYF
V gene: TRBV5-1; J gene: TRBJ2-5; D gene: TRBD1; CDR3 DNA: TGCGCCAGCAGCTCACAGGGGCAAGAGACCCAGTACTTC; CDR3 protein: CASSSQGQETQYF
V gene: TRBV9; J gene: TRBJ1-1; D gene: NA; CDR3 DNA: TGTGCCAGCAGCGTAGGGGACACCGTGAACACTGAAGCTTTCTTT; CDR3 protein: CASSVGDTVNTEAFF
V gene: TRBV2; J gene: TRBJ1-1; D gene: TRBD1; CDR3 DNA: TGTGCCAGCAGTGAAACAGGGGTGGGGATGAACACTGAAGCTTTCTTT; CDR3 protein: CASSETGVGMNTEAFF
V gene: TRBV5-5; J gene: TRBJ1-4; D gene: NA; CDR3 DNA: TGTGCCAGCAGCTTAGATTATGACGCCGGGAATGAAAAACTGTTTTTT; CDR3 protein: CASSLDYDAGNEKLFF
V gene: TRBV6-5; J gene: TRBJ1-3; D gene: NA; CDR3 DNA: TGTGCCAGCAGCCGGGCAGGGGATACCGGAAACACCATATATTTT; CDR3 protein: CASSRAGDTGNTIYF
V gene: TRBV5-1; J gene: TRBJ2-2; D gene: NA; CDR3 DNA: TGCGCCAGCAGCCAGGACACGAACACCGGGGAGCTGTTTTTT; CDR3 protein: CASSQDTNTGELFF
V gene: TRBV5-1; J gene: TRBJ1-1; D gene: NA; CDR3 DNA: TGCGCCAGCAGCTCCACAGGGACAGAAGCTTTCTTT; CDR3 protein: CASSSTGTEAFF
V gene: TRBV6-5; J gene: TRBJ2-2; D gene: NA; CDR3 DNA: TGTGCCAGCAGTTACGCGATGGACAGGAACACCGGGGAGCTGTTTTTT; CDR3 protein: CASSYAMDRNTGELFF
V gene: TRBV27; J gene: TRBJ2-1; D gene: NA; CDR3 DNA: TGTGCCAGCAGTTTAGAGGCGCCTATTGACTACAATGAGCAGTTCTTC; CDR3 protein: CASSLEAPIDYNEQFF
V gene: TRBV10-3; J gene: TRBJ1-2; D gene: NA; CDR3 DNA: TGTGCCATCAGTGACAGGGGCCCGGGACAAGGCTATGGCTACACCTTC; CDR3 protein: CAISDRGPGQGYGYTF
V gene: TRBV13; J gene: TRBJ2-5; D gene: NA; CDR3 DNA: TGTGCCAGCAGCTTAGGAACCCGGTTTGCGGAGACCCAGTACTTC; CDR3 protein: CASSLGTRFAETQYF
V gene: TRBV11-2; J gene: TRBJ2-1; D gene: NA; CDR3 DNA: TGTGCCAGCAGCTTAGCAGGGTCTGAGGACAATGAGCAGTTCTTC; CDR3 protein: CASSLAGSEDNEQFF
V gene: TRBV2; J gene: TRBJ1-3; D gene: NA; CDR3 DNA: TGTGCCAGCAGAATTGAGGGAGGGGACACCATATATTTT; CDR3 protein: CASRIEGGDTIYF
V gene: TRBV9; J gene: TRBJ2-2; D gene: TRBD2; CDR3 DNA: TGTGCCAGCAGCGTAGCAGCGGGAGGGCTCGGCACCGGGGAGCTGTTTTTT; CDR3 protein: CASSVAAGGLGTGELFF
V gene: TRBV18; J gene: TRBJ1-5; D gene: TRBD1; CDR3 DNA: TGTGCCAGCTCACCTGGGACAGGGAGGCAGCCCCAGCATTTT; CDR3 protein: CASSPGTGRQPQHF